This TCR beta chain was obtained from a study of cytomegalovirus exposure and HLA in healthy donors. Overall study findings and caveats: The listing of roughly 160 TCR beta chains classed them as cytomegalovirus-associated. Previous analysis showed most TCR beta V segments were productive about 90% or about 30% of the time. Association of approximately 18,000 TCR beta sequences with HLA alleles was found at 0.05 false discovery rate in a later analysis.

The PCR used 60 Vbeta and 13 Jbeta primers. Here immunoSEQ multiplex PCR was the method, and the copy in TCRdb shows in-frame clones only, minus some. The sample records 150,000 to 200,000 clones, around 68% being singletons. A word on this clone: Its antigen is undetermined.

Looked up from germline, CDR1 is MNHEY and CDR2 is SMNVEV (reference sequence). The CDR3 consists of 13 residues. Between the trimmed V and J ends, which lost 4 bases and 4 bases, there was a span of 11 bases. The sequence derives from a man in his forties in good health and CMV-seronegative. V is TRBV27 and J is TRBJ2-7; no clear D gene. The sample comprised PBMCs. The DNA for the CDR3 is TGTGCCAGCAGTTCTAGGTTGGATTACGAGCAGTACTTC. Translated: CASSSRLDYEQYF.